This TCR beta chain is from a study of CD8+ T cells in alopecia areata. Overall study: Tofacitinib administration to treated patients was oral, at 5 to 10 mg twice daily. Patients given treatment had severity scored by the percentage of scalp area affected.

Concerning this clone itself: Its specificity is unknown.

The study, taken as a whole, reports: Resident alphabeta T cells of normal skin are also sequenced in scalp samples.

It was cDNA, reverse transcribed from extracted RNA, that served as the sequencing template. Measured with immunoSEQ multiplex PCR; TCRdb has only the in-frame clones, and not every one. Of 250,000 to 300,000 clones in the sample, 58% were seen once. In germline, CDR1 is SGHTA, CDR2 FQGNSA. Trimming took 1 base from V and 5 from J; bases not matched to a gene: 4. The CDR3 runs 15 residues. Treatment noted: oral pan-JAK inhibitor, 5-10 mg twice daily. The rearrangement uses TRBV7-2 and TRBJ2-1; TRBD2 agrees at 8 bases. The origin of this receptor is a human donor with alopecia areata. The sequencing used CD4+ T cells sorted from blood, collected at week 24, from a patient treated with tofacitinib. CDR3 nucleotide sequence: TGTGCCAGCAGCTTAGGAGGCGGGGGGCACAATGAGCAGTTCTTC. It specifies CASSLGGGGHNEQFF. Based on the CDR3 plus reference TRBV7-2 and TRBJ2-1, the full variable domain is GAGVSQSPSNKVTEKGKDVELRCDPISGHTALYWYRQSLGQGLEFLIYFQGNSAPDKSGLPSDRFSAERTGGSVSTLTIQRTQQEDSAVYLCASSLGGGGHNEQFFGPGTRLTVL.